These 14 T cell receptor beta chains share one sample of origin, sequenced in a study of CD8 T cells in ankylosing spondylitis. Using its own MiXCR run on the 5' RACE reads, TCRdb lists one record per CDR3 protein. The repertoire includes roughly 280,000 distinct CDR3 sequences, 20% of them detected once, and roughly 7.4% sits in the top ten. Sequencing input: blood, either unsorted or a sorted T cell fraction (not recorded which). The receptors originated from a male donor with ankylosing spondylitis or in good health (not recorded which).

This clonotype has ten or more counts. V gene TRBV20-1 combines with J gene TRBJ2-3; a possible D gene is TRBD2 (6 bases). Germline V gene lookup returns CDR1 DFQATT and CDR2 SNEGSKA (reference sequence). The CDR3 runs 19 residues. V was clipped by 0 bases and J by 4 bases, with 26 bases between them. In nucleotides, the CDR3 is TGCAGTGCTAGAGATTTCTTCAAGGGAGTTGATAGCGGAGCAGATACGCAGTATTTT. Translating gives CSARDFFKGVDSGADTQYF.

V and J are TRBV7-9 and TRBJ1-2; TRBD1 agrees at 7 bases. The CDR3 totals 12 residues. The ends lost 10 bases at V and 8 bases at J; junction bases unmatched: 10. CDR1 is SEHNR and CDR2 is FQNEAQ in the germline V gene (reference sequence). The CDR3 region has the DNA TGTGCCACCCCCAGACAGGGCGGAGGCTACACCTTC. Translated: CATPRQGGGYTF.

This clonotype was seen a handful of times. The gene calls are TRBV6-1 and TRBJ2-1, with TRBD2 identical over 8 bases. The junction had 5 bases not matched to a gene; V was cut back by 7 bases and J by 6 bases. CDR1 is MNHNS, CDR2 SASEGT, per germline. This CDR3 has 13 amino acids. The CDR3 nucleotides read TGTGCCAGCACCACCCGGGGGGGCAATGAGCAGTTCTTC. Its translation: CASTTRGGNEQFF.

This clonotype has only one observation. This rearrangement joins TRBV20-1 to TRBJ2-1; 14 bases line up with TRBD2. The CDR3 sequence is 16 residues long. Trimming at V came to 3 bases and at J to 7 bases, leaving 8 bases not matched to a gene. Germline lookup yields CDR1 DFQATT and CDR2 SNEGSKA (reference sequence). The CDR3 coding sequence is TGCAGTGCTAGGACCCCGGGACTAGCGGGAGAAAATGAGCAGTTCTTC. This sequence encodes CSARTPGLAGENEQFF.

J is TRBJ1-5 and V is TRBV15, with no clear D. The CDR3 spans 13 residues. Germline V gives CDR1 LNHNV, CDR2 YYDKDF (reference sequence). Trimming took off 3 bases at V and 4 bases at J, with 7 bases between the two ends. The CDR3: CATSSKPNQPQHF. Here the CDR3 DNA reads TGTGCCACCAGCAGCAAACCGAATCAGCCCCAGCATTTT.

Remarks on this clonotype: The germline gene is not matched at one end of the junction; a read error may be the cause. The V gene is TRBV4-2, the J gene TRBJ2-3; TRBD2 agrees at 9 bases. From germline, CDR1 is LGHNA and CDR2 YNFKEQ. This CDR3 comprises 16 residues. CDR3 region: CASSRGRGGAGDTQYF. The CDR3 bases are TGTGCCAGCAGCCGAGGTCGCGGGGGGGCCGGGGATACTCAGTATTTT.

This clonotype was seen more than once but under ten times. The chain employs TRBV5-1 and TRBJ2-1; D is ambiguous. CDR3 length: 13 residues. Trimming removed 0 bases at V and 5 bases at J, with 6 bases between. Germline values: CDR1 SGHRS, CDR2 YFSETQ. In nucleotides, the CDR3 is TGCGCCAGCAGCTTGGAGCTAAACAATGAGCAGTTCTTC. Its protein is CASSLELNNEQFF. Complete variable domain (other parts from reference TRBV5-1 and TRBJ2-1): KAGVTQTPRYLIKTRGQQVTLSCSPISGHRSVSWYQQTPGQGLQFLFEYFSETQRNKGNFPGRFSGRQFSNSRSEMNVSTLELGDSALYLCASSLELNNEQFFGPGTRLTVL.

Only a few counts were recorded for this clonotype. The rearrangement joins TRBV9 to TRBJ2-3; 8 bases agree with TRBD1. Per germline, CDR1 SGDLS and CDR2 YYNGEE. The CDR3 contains 16 residues. Trimming removed 0 bases from V and 3 bases from J; junction bases left unmatched: 6. CDR3 in amino acids: CASSVGLGQGTDTQYF. The CDR3 nucleotides are TGTGCCAGCAGCGTAGGGCTAGGACAGGGAACAGATACGCAGTATTTT.

This clonotype has just a few counts. With a much larger clone just one base away, this may be a read error. The chain carries TRBV6-2 or TRBV6-3 and TRBJ2-3; D gene ambiguous. Trimming pared 6 bases from V and 2 bases from J, leaving 6 bases between. The CDR3 totals 12 residues. Germline V gene lookup returns CDR1 MNHEY and CDR2 SVGEGT. CDR3 in DNA: TGTGCCAGCAGCCACCTCACAGATACGCAGTATTTT. Translating gives CASSHLTDTQYF.

The CDR3 here is CASMTAGENTEAFF. DNA for the CDR3: TGTGCCAGCATGACGGCAGGGGAGAACACTGAAGCTTTCTTT. The rearrangement links TRBV25-1 to TRBJ1-1; the D gene is possibly TRBD1 (6 bases). Germline V gene lookup returns CDR1 MGHDK and CDR2 SYGVNS. This CDR3 has 14 residues. Between the trimmed V and J ends, which lost 7 bases and 1 base, there was a span of 13 bases.

This chain links TRBV5-6 with TRBJ2-5; D uncertain. Trimming took off 2 bases at V and 3 bases at J, with 8 bases between the two ends. Germline V gene data show CDR1 as SGHDT and CDR2 as YYEEEE. This CDR3 has 13 amino acids. This CDR3 reads CASSFLSEETQYF. The CDR3 bases are TGTGCCAGCAGCTTTCTATCCGAAGAGACCCAGTACTTC.

This clonotype was counted only a few times. J is TRBJ2-2 and V is TRBV12-3 or TRBV12-4, with D unclear. The CDR3 length is 11 residues. Trimming cost V 3 bases and J 7 bases, with 3 bases left between them. In DNA, the CDR3 is TGTGCCAGCAGTTTCGTCGGGGAGCTGTTTTTT. Translation: CASSFVGELFF.

This clonotype was counted a few times. V is TRBV18 and J is TRBJ1-4, with D unclear. The germline gives CDR1 KGHSH, CDR2 LQKENI. There are 14 residues in the CDR3. Trimming removed 2 bases at V and 0 bases at J, with 4 bases between. The CDR3 coding sequence is TGTGCCAGCTCACCAGGGACAACTAATGAAAAACTGTTTTTT. Its translation is CASSPGTTNEKLFF.

In its sample, this clonotype was seen a few times. The chain recombines TRBV2 with TRBJ2-7, with TRBD1 matching over 7 bases. The germline gives CDR1 SNHLY, CDR2 FYNNEI. V dropped 4 bases and J dropped 1; count of bases not matched to a gene: 7. CDR3 length: 15 amino acids. CDR3 in DNA: TGTGCCAGCAGTGTACAGGGGTGGCTATCCTACGAGCAGTACGTC. This encodes CASSVQGWLSYEQYV.